This T cell receptor (beta chain) was recovered during a study of shared clonotypes between healthy human individuals. Study context: The donors, two women and a few men, were aged 18 to 49.

General observations from the study: Only blood was sampled, and tissue TCR repertoires likely differ from blood ones.

Germline values: CDR1 MNHEY, CDR2 SMNVEV (reference sequence). CDR3 length equals 14 residues. V dropped 5 bases and J dropped 0 bases, with 11 bases sitting between them. This clone was recorded only once. The antigen remains undetermined. The assay used deep level. In replicate PCRs of sorted subsets, roughly 200 ng DNA, tens of thousands of T cell genomes, was used. Clones were read by immunoSEQ multiplex PCR, and TCRdb kept only the in-frame ones, dropping some. Counted here are approximately 2,200,000 clones, about 93% occurring once; the ten biggest clones make up under 2%. CD8 cells classed as naive were CD45RO-negative and positively selected for CCR7, excluding terminally differentiated effector memory CD45RA+ cells.

The material sequenced was naive CD8+ T cells from PBMCs. This TCR was sampled from a man between 18 and 35 years old in good health. Some clones in this sample may be carry-over from other donors' samples. The V gene is TRBV27, the J gene TRBJ2-7, with D perhaps TRBD1 (5 bases). The CDR3 loop is CASSARDSSYEQYF. The CDR3 nucleotides read TGTGCCAGCAGTGCCAGAGACAGCTCCTACGAGCAGTACTTC.